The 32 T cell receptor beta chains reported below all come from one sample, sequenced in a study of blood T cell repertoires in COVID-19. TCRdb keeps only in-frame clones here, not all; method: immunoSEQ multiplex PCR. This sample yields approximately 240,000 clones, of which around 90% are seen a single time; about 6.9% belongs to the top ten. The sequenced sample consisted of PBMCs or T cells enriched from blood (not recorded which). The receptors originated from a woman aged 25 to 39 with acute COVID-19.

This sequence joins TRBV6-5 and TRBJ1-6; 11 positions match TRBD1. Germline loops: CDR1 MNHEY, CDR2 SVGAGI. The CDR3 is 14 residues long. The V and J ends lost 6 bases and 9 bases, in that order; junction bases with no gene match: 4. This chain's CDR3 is CASSGQGAVSPLHF. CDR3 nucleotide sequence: TGTGCCAGCAGCGGACAGGGGGCGGTTTCACCCCTCCACTTT.

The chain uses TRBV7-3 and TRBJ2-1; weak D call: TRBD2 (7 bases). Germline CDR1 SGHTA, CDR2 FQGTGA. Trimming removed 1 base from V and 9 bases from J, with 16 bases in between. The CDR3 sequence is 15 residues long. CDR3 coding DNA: TGTGCCAGCAGCTTAATGGCGGGGGCGGTAGGTGAGCAGTTCTTC. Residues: CASSLMAGAVGEQFF.

The DNA for the CDR3 is TGTGCCAGCACTCCAGGACAGCGTTATGGCTACACCTTC. Translated, it gives CASTPGQRYGYTF. The gene calls are TRBV28 and TRBJ1-2; the D gene is possibly TRBD1 (6 bases). The V end lost 7 bases, the J end lost 5 bases, and 14 bases lay between the germline ends. Germline V gene data show CDR1 as MDHEN and CDR2 as SYDVKM. This CDR3 is built from 13 residues.

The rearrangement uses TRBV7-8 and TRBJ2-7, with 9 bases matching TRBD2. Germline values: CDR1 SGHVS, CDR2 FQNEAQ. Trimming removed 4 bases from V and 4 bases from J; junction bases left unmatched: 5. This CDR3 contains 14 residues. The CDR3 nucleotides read TGTGCCAGCAGCTCGATAGCGGGAGTATACGAGCAGTACTTC. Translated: CASSSIAGVYEQYF.

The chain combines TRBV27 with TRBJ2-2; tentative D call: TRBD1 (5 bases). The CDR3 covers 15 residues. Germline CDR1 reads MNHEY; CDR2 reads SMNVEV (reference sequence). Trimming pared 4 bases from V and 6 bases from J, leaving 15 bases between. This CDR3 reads CASSWQARVAGELFF. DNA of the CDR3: TGTGCCAGCAGTTGGCAAGCCAGGGTGGCCGGGGAGCTGTTTTTT.

The chain's CDR3 is CASSSGTGGGYTF. The DNA of the CDR3 is TGTGCCAGCAGTTCCGGGACAGGGGGCGGCTACACCTTC. The J gene is TRBJ1-2, the V gene TRBV6-5, with TRBD1 matching over 12 bases. This CDR3 contains 13 residues. V dropped 4 bases and J dropped 8; count of bases not matched to a gene: 2. Germline values: CDR1 MNHEY, CDR2 SVGAGI.

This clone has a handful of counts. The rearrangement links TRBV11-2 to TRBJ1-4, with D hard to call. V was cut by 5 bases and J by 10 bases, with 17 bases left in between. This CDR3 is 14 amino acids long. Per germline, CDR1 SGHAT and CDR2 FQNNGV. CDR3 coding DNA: TGTGCCAGCAGCCTGGGATACCAACGGGGAAAACTGTTTTTT. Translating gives CASSLGYQRGKLFF.

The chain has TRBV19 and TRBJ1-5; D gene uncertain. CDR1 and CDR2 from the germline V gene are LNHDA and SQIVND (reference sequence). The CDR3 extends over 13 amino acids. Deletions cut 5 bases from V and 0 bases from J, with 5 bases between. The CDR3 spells CASSWSSNQPQHF. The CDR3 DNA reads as TGTGCCAGTAGTTGGAGTAGCAATCAGCCCCAGCATTTT.

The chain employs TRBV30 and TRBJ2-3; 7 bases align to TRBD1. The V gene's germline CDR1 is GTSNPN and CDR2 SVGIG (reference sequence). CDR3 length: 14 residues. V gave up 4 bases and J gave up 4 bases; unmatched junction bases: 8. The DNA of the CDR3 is TGTGCCTGGACGAGGTCAGGGGGACCAGATACGCAGTATTTT. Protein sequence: CAWTRSGGPDTQYF.

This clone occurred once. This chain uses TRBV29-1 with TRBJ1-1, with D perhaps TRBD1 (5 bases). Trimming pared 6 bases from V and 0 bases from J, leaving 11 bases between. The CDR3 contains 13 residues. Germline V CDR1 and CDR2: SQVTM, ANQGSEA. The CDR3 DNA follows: TGCAGCGTCGTCAGGGCCATGAACACTGAAGCTTTCTTT. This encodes CSVVRAMNTEAFF.

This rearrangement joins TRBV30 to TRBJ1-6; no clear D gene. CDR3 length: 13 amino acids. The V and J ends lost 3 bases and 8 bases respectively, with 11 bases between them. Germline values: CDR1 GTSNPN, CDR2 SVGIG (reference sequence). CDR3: CAWRFRGDSPLHF. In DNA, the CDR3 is TGTGCCTGGAGATTCCGAGGTGATTCACCCCTCCACTTT.

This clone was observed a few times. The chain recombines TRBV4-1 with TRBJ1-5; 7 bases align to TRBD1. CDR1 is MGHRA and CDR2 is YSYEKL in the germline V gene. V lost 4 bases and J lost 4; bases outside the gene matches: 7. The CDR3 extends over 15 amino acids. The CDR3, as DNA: TGCGCCAGCAGCCTTGGCGACAGGGCAAATCAGCCCCAGCATTTT. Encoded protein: CASSLGDRANQPQHF.

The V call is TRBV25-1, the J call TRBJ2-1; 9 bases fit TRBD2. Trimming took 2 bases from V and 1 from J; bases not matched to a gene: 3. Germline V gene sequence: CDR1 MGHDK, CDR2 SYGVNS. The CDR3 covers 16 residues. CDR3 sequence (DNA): TGTGCCAGCAGTGAAGAAACTAGCGGGTCCTACAATGAGCAGTTCTTC. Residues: CASSEETSGSYNEQFF.

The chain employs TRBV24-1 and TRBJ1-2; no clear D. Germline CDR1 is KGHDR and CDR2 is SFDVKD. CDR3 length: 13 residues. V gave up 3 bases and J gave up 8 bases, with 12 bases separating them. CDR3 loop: CATSDGNRVGYTF. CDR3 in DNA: TGTGCCACCAGTGATGGAAACAGAGTCGGCTACACCTTC.

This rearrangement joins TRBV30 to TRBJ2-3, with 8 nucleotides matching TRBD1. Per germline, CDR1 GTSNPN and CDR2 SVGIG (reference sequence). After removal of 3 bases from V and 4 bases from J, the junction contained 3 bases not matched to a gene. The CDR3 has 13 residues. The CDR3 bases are TGTGCCTGGAGATCGGACAGGGCAGATACGCAGTATTTT. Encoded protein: CAWRSDRADTQYF.

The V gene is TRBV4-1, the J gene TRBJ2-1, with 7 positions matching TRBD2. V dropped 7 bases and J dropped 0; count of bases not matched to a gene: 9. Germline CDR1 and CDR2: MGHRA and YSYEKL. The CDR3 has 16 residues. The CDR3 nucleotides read TGCGCCAGCACGGCAGAGGGCGGGGGCTCCTACAATGAGCAGTTCTTC. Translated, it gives CASTAEGGGSYNEQFF.

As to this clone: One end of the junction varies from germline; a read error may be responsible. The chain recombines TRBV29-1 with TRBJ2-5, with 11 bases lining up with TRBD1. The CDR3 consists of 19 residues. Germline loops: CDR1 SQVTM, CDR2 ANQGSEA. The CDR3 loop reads CSVEDGFGLADRGRETQYF. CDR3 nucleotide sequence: TGCAGCGTCGAAGATGGGTTTGGGCTCGCGGACAGGGGGCGGGAGACCCAGTACTTC.

The DNA for the CDR3 is TGTGCCAGTACCTATAGCGGGGATTCCACAGATACGCAGTATTTT. It is translated as CASTYSGDSTDTQYF. The gene calls are TRBV2 and TRBJ2-3, with 8 bases aligning to TRBD2. Trimming cost V 9 bases and J 2 bases; bases outside gene matches: 10. Germline V gene data show CDR1 as SNHLY and CDR2 as FYNNEI. The length of the CDR3 is 15 residues.

CDR3 in DNA: TGTGCCAACGACAGGGGGATAAGGAATGAGCAGTTCTTC. Its translation: CANDRGIRNEQFF. The chain couples TRBV5-8 to TRBJ2-1; 9 bases agree with TRBD1. V shed 9 bases, J shed 7 bases, and the junction held 8 bases outside the gene matches. The germline V gene has CDR1 SGHTS and CDR2 YDEGEE. The CDR3 is made up of 13 amino acids. Drawing the rest from reference TRBV5-8 and TRBJ2-1, the complete variable domain is EAGVTQSPTHLIKTRGQQATLRCSPISGHTSVYWYQQALGLGLQFLLWYDEGEERNRGNFPPRFSGRQFPNYSSELNVNALELEDSALYLCANDRGIRNEQFFGPGTRLTVL.

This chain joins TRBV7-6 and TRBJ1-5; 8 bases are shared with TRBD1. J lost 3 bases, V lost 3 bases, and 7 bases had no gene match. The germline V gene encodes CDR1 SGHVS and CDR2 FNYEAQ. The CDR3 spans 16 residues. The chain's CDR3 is CASSFNWTGYNQPQHF. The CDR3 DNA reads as TGTGCCAGCAGCTTTAACTGGACAGGGTACAATCAGCCCCAGCATTTT. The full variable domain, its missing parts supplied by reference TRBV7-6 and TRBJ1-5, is GAGVSQSPRYKVTKRGQDVALRCDPISGHVSLYWYRQALGQGPEFLTYFNYEAQQDKSGLPNDRFSAERPEGSISTLTIQRTEQRDSAMYRCASSFNWTGYNQPQHFGDGTRLSIL.

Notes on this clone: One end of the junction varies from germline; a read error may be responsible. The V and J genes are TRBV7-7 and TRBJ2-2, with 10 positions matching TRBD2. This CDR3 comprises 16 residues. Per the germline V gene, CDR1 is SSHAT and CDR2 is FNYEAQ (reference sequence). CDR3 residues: CASSLSSGGYTGELFF. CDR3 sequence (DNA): TGTGCTAGCAGCTTATCTAGCGGGGGCTATACCGGGGAGCTGTTTTTT. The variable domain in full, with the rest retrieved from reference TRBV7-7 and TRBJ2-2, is GAGVSQSPRYKVTKRGQDVTLRCDPISSHATLYWYQQALGQGPEFLTYFNYEAQPDKSGLPSDRFSAERPEGSISTLTIQRTEQRDSAMYRCASSLSSGGYTGELFFGEGSRLTVL.

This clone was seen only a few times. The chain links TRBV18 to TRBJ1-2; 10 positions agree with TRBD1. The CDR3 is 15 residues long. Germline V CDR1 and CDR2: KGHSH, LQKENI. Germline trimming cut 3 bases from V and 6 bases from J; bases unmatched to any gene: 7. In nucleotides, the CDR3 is TGTGCCAGCTCACCGGAGACAGGGGGCGCTCATGGCTACACCTTC. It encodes CASSPETGGAHGYTF.

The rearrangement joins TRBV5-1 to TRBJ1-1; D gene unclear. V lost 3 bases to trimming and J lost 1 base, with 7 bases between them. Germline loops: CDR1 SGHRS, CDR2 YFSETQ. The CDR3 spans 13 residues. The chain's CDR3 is CASSYGENTEAFF. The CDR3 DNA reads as TGCGCCAGCAGCTATGGAGAGAACACTGAAGCTTTCTTT. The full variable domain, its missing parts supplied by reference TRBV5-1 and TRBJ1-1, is KAGVTQTPRYLIKTRGQQVTLSCSPISGHRSVSWYQQTPGQGLQFLFEYFSETQRNKGNFPGRFSGRQFSNSRSEMNVSTLELGDSALYLCASSYGENTEAFFGQGTRLTVV.

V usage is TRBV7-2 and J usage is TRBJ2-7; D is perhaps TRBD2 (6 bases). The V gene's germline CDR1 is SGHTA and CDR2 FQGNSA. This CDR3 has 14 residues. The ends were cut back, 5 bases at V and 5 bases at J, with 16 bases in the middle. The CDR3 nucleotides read TGTGCCAGCAGCCCACAGGAGGGCCTCCACGAGCAGTACTTC. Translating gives CASSPQEGLHEQYF.

The CDR3 spells CASSLRGSEQYF. The CDR3 nucleotides are TGTGCCAGCAGTTTAAGGGGGAGCGAGCAGTACTTC. V and J are TRBV12-3 or TRBV12-4 and TRBJ2-7, with a possible D match to TRBD1 (6 bases). Trimming pared 2 bases from V and 6 bases from J, leaving 8 bases between. The CDR3 is 12 amino acids.

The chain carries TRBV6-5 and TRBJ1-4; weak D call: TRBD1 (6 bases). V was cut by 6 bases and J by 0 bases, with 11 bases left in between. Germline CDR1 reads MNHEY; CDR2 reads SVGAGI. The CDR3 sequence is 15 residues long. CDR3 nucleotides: TGTGCCAGCAGAGCTAGACAGGCAACTAATGAAAAACTGTTTTTT. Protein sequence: CASRARQATNEKLFF.

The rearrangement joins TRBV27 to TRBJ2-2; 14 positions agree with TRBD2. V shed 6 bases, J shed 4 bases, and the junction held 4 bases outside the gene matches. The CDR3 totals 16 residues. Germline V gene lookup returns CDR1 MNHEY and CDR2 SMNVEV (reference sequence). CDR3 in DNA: TGTGCCAGCAGAGGACTAGCGGGAGGTCTCACCGGGGAGCTGTTTTTT. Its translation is CASRGLAGGLTGELFF.

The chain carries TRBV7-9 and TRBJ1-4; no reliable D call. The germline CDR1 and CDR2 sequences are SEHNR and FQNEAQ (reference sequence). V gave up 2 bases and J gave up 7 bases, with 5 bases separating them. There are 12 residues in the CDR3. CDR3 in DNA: TGTGCCAGCAGCTTAACGGGTGAAAAACTGTTTTTT. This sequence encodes CASSLTGEKLFF.

The CDR3 reads CASSPREDSGDQETQYF. The CDR3 nucleotides read TGTGCCAGCAGCCCTCGCGAGGATAGCGGGGATCAAGAGACCCAGTACTTC. The chain links TRBV3-1 (or the pseudogene TRBV3-2) to TRBJ2-5; 8 nucleotides agree with TRBD2. Germline trimming cut 4 bases from V and 2 bases from J; bases unmatched to any gene: 12. The CDR3 is 17 residues long. Germline V CDR1 and CDR2: LGHDT, YNNKEL (reference sequence).

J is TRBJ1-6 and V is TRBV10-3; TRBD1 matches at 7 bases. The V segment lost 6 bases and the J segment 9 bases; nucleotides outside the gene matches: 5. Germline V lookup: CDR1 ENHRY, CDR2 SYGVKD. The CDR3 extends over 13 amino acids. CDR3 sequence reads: CAIRDRETSPLHF. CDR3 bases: TGTGCCATCAGAGACAGGGAGACTTCACCCCTCCACTTT.

CDR3 sequence reads: CASSHARDRVWDEQFF. The DNA for the CDR3 is TGTGCCAGCAGCCACGCCCGGGACAGGGTCTGGGATGAGCAGTTCTTC. The chain is built from TRBV14 and TRBJ2-1, with TRBD1 matching 9 bases. The trim removed 3 bases at V and 8 bases at J, leaving 11 bases unmatched. This CDR3 is built from 16 residues. Per germline, CDR1 SGHDN and CDR2 FVKESK.

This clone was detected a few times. In DNA form, the CDR3 reads TGTGCCAGCAGCCCCGGCCAAAGGACTAGCGGGAGTAATGAGCAGTTCTTC. Translating gives CASSPGQRTSGSNEQFF. The chain has TRBV5-4 and TRBJ2-1, with 13 bases aligning to TRBD2. The germline gives CDR1 SGHNT, CDR2 YYREEE (reference sequence). The CDR3 totals 17 residues. Trimming took 4 bases from V and 7 from J; bases not matched to a gene: 11.